The 20 T cell receptor beta chains in this list originate from one sample, sequenced in a study of shared clonotypes between healthy human individuals. The protocol was immunoSEQ multiplex PCR, while the TCRdb copy is restricted to in-frame clones and leaves out a portion. The sample records more than 1,200,000 clones, approximately 98.5% being singletons. The sequencing input was naive CD4+ T cells sorted from blood. The sample's subset: CD45RA+ positively selected. These receptors came from a man in his thirties or forties in good health.

This chain connects TRBV9 to TRBJ1-1; possibly TRBD1 for D (6 bases). The germline V gene encodes CDR1 SGDLS and CDR2 YYNGEE. Trimming took 2 bases from V and 5 from J, leaving 13 bases between them. The CDR3 totals 14 residues. The CDR3: CASSVGGPPTEAFF. The DNA for the CDR3 is TGTGCCAGCAGCGTCGGGGGGCCCCCAACTGAAGCTTTCTTT.

The genes are TRBV27 and TRBJ2-2, with 13 bases fitting TRBD2. Germline V gives CDR1 MNHEY, CDR2 SMNVEV (reference sequence). V shed 6 bases, J shed 2 bases, and the junction held 6 bases outside the gene matches. This CDR3 region has 17 residues. CDR3 region: CASRAGTSGINTGELFF. The DNA for the CDR3 is TGTGCCAGCAGGGCCGGGACTAGCGGGATTAACACCGGGGAGCTGTTTTTT.

The chain couples TRBV11-3 to TRBJ1-1; D call uncertain. The V end lost 1 base, the J end lost 5 bases, and 5 bases lay between the germline ends. The CDR3 length is 12 residues. Germline V CDR1 and CDR2: SGHNT, YENEEA. Written as DNA, the CDR3 is TGTGCCAGCAGCTTAGGAGAGACTGAAGCTTTCTTT. Encoded protein: CASSLGETEAFF.

The rearrangement joins TRBV19 to TRBJ1-5; no reliable D call. The CDR3 runs to 18 residues. The V gene's germline CDR1 is LNHDA and CDR2 SQIVND (reference sequence). V was cut by 3 bases and J by 0 bases, with 18 bases left in between. DNA for the CDR3: TGTGCCAGTAGTATGCGGGGTTTCCAGTCCGTTAGCAATCAGCCCCAGCATTTT. This sequence encodes CASSMRGFQSVSNQPQHF.

The chain has TRBV7-2 and TRBJ2-1; 12 positions agree with TRBD2. The V gene end was trimmed by 5 bases and the J gene end by 13 bases; junction bases not matched to a gene: 15. Germline loops: CDR1 SGHTA, CDR2 FQGNSA. This CDR3 is built from 16 residues. The CDR3 protein is CASSPPRTSGAKHQFF. The CDR3 DNA reads as TGTGCCAGCAGCCCCCCCAGGACTAGCGGGGCGAAACATCAGTTCTTC.

The chain uses TRBV5-4 and TRBJ2-4; no clear D gene. CDR1 and CDR2 from the germline V gene are SGHNT and YYREEE (reference sequence). V was trimmed by 7 bases and J by 5 bases, leaving 13 bases between them. The CDR3 runs to 13 residues. This CDR3 reads CASGRQLENIQYF. CDR3 bases: TGTGCCAGCGGGCGGCAGTTGGAAAACATTCAGTACTTC.

The V and J genes are TRBV5-8 and TRBJ2-6; D unresolved. The V end was cut by 6 bases, the J end by 0 bases, with 4 bases between. Germline values: CDR1 SGHTS, CDR2 YDEGEE. CDR3 length equals 13 residues. The CDR3 bases are TGTGCCAGCATCTTCTCTGGGGCCAACGTCCTGACTTTC. Protein sequence: CASIFSGANVLTF.

This chain connects TRBV15 to TRBJ2-1; 7 bases align to TRBD2. The V gene end was trimmed by 8 bases and the J gene end by 4 bases; junction bases not matched to a gene: 14. There are 16 residues in the CDR3. The germline gives CDR1 LNHNV, CDR2 YYDKDF (reference sequence). CDR3 DNA: TGTGCCACCCGATTCTTGGCGGGAGTATCGTACAATGAGCAGTTCTTC. As protein: CATRFLAGVSYNEQFF.

The chain uses TRBV28 and TRBJ2-1; D remains unclear. Germline V gives CDR1 MDHEN, CDR2 SYDVKM. This CDR3 has 12 amino acids. Trimming removed 4 bases from V and 12 bases from J, with 13 bases in between. The CDR3 DNA reads as TGTGCCAGCAGTTCCTCTAGGCCGGGGCAGTTCTTC. It specifies CASSSSRPGQFF.

The V and J genes are TRBV2 and TRBJ2-7; 9 bases line up with TRBD1. This CDR3 is built from 14 residues. The V gene end was trimmed by 5 bases and the J gene end by 6 bases; junction bases not matched to a gene: 8. CDR1 is SNHLY, CDR2 FYNNEI, per germline. CDR3: CASSTQGAPTEQYF. The CDR3 DNA reads as TGTGCCAGCAGTACACAGGGGGCGCCAACCGAGCAGTACTTC.

The CDR3 nucleotides read TGTGCCAGTAGCCCTATCGGGACAGGGAGGGACGAAAAACTGTTTTTT. Translating gives CASSPIGTGRDEKLFF. V gene TRBV19 combines with J gene TRBJ1-4, with TRBD1 matching 9 bases. This CDR3 comprises 16 residues. Trimming removed 6 bases from V and 8 bases from J; junction bases left unmatched: 13. The V gene's germline CDR1 is LNHDA and CDR2 SQIVND (reference sequence).

V is TRBV14 and J is TRBJ2-5; tentatively, D is TRBD1 or TRBD2 (5 bases each). Germline-derived CDR1 and CDR2 are SGHDN and FVKESK. Trimming took 0 bases from V and 5 from J, leaving 13 bases between them. CDR3 length equals 15 residues. As DNA, the CDR3 is TGTGCCAGCAGCCAAGAGTCAGTCGGGGCGGAGACCCAGTACTTC. Translating it yields CASSQESVGAETQYF.

As DNA, the CDR3 is TGTGCCAGCAGTATGGGACAAACTTATGGCTACACCTTC. Translated: CASSMGQTYGYTF. The chain joins TRBV27 to TRBJ1-2; tentative D call: TRBD1 (6 bases). The CDR3 is 13 residues long. CDR1 MNHEY and CDR2 SMNVEV come from the germline V gene (reference sequence). V shed 5 bases and J shed 5 bases, with 12 bases lying between them.

This CDR3 reads CASSGAGVSRETQYF. CDR3 coding DNA: TGTGCCAGCTCTGGAGCGGGAGTTAGTCGGGAGACCCAGTACTTC. The chain combines TRBV2 with TRBJ2-5; TRBD2 aligns across 8 bases. The CDR3 runs 15 residues. V shed 8 bases, J shed 5 bases, and the junction held 13 bases outside the gene matches. From germline, CDR1 is SNHLY and CDR2 FYNNEI.

Remarks on this clone: The same CDR3 can be traced to other DNA sequences in this sample. The V gene is TRBV9, the J gene TRBJ2-2; D is undetermined. CDR3 size: 13 residues. The germline CDR1 and CDR2 sequences are SGDLS and YYNGEE. V was shortened by 0 bases and J by 2 bases, with 2 bases between the two germline ends. The CDR3 coding sequence is TGTGCCAGCAGCGTAGGAAACACCGGGGAGCTGTTTTTT. Translating it yields CASSVGNTGELFF.

Comments on this clone: At the DNA level, this CDR3 is encoded by other sequences in the same sample as well. The chain is built from TRBV28 and TRBJ1-2, with D perhaps matching TRBD1 (5 bases). The CDR3 contains 12 residues. Germline CDR1 is MDHEN and CDR2 is SYDVKM. Trimming stripped 3 bases from V and 4 bases from J, with 6 bases between. The CDR3, as DNA: TGTGCCAGCAGTTTCAGGGCCTATGGCTACACCTTC. As protein: CASSFRAYGYTF.

This clone was seen a single time. The V and J genes are TRBV5-4 and TRBJ2-2, with TRBD2 identical over 11 bases. CDR3 length equals 15 residues. CDR1 SGHNT and CDR2 YYREEE come from the germline V gene (reference sequence). Trimming removed 4 bases from V and 3 bases from J; junction bases left unmatched: 2. CDR3 DNA sequence: TGTGCCAGCAGCCAGGGACTAGCGGACACCGGGGAGCTGTTTTTT. It translates to CASSQGLADTGELFF.

This rearrangement joins TRBV28 to TRBJ1-2; D is possibly TRBD1 (6 bases). This CDR3 is built from 15 residues. Germline V lookup: CDR1 MDHEN, CDR2 SYDVKM. V was shortened by 2 bases and J by 0 bases, with 10 bases between the two germline ends. The CDR3 coding sequence is TGTGCCAGCAGTTTAACAGGGTTGACTAACTATGGCTACACCTTC. Translated, it gives CASSLTGLTNYGYTF.

This chain joins TRBV10-3 and TRBJ2-1; D is uncertain. CDR3 length equals 13 residues. Trimming removed 3 bases at V and 12 bases at J, with 15 bases between. The V gene's germline CDR1 is ENHRY and CDR2 SYGVKD. The CDR3 here is CAISDLERPPQFF. The CDR3 DNA sequence: TGTGCCATCAGTGACCTCGAGAGGCCTCCGCAGTTCTTC.

The V call is TRBV5-1, the J call TRBJ1-2; 7 bases fit TRBD1. This CDR3 has 16 amino acids. After removal of 4 bases from V and 0 bases from J, the junction contained 9 bases not matched to a gene. CDR1 SGHRS and CDR2 YFSETQ come from the germline V gene. CDR3 nucleotides: TGCGCCAGCAGCACGGGACAGACGATAGCTAACTATGGCTACACCTTC. Translated, it gives CASSTGQTIANYGYTF.